This T cell receptor beta chain was obtained from a study of shared clonotypes between healthy human individuals. Study overall: Each donor's CD8 memory used one plate, CD8 naive two, each CD4 subset three. General observations from the study: An effect of sequencing depth on clonotype sharing among donors was expected. Sequencing of the sorted subsets was shown by rarefaction to be incomplete despite large depth.

CDR1 is SGHVS, CDR2 FNYEAQ, per germline. The CDR3 length is 15 residues. V was clipped by 1 base and J by 0 bases, with 9 bases between them. Using immunoSEQ multiplex PCR, the repertoire was profiled, and TCRdb retains in-frame clones only, with some absent. The data contain around 1.9 million clones, about 92% of them singletons. As regards this clone: Its antigen is as yet unknown.

The naive CD8 fraction comprised CD45RO-negative cells positively selected for CCR7 and excluded terminally differentiated effector memory CD45RA+ cells. The study drew its donors from healthy HIV-negative adults without recent acute infections or vaccinations. The chain carries TRBV7-6 and TRBJ1-1; D is ambiguous. Material for sequencing was naive CD8+ T cells from PBMCs. The TCR originated in a man aged 18 to 29 in good health. Some clones in this sample may be carry-over from other donors' samples. CDR3 sequence reads: CASSLEAEMNTEAFF. CDR3 nucleotide sequence: TGTGCCAGCAGCTTAGAGGCGGAGATGAACACTGAAGCTTTCTTT.